The 26 T cell receptor beta chains in this list originate from one sample, sequenced in a study of blood T cell repertoires in COVID-19. The assay was immunoSEQ multiplex PCR, and TCRdb's table has in-frame clones only and misses some. The profile shows some 400,000 clones, approximately 87% of them singletons. The sample taken for sequencing was peripheral blood. The receptors come from a woman in her thirties with COVID-19, enrolled during active disease.

This rearrangement joins TRBV10-1 to TRBJ2-1, with 7 bases aligning to TRBD1. This CDR3 region has 13 residues. V was pared by 5 bases and J by 2 bases, with 0 bases of the junction left unmatched. Germline CDR1 WNHNN, CDR2 SYGVQD (reference sequence). The CDR3 DNA is TGCGCCAGCAGTACAGGGGCCTACAATGAGCAGTTCTTC. Translating it yields CASSTGAYNEQFF.

The genes are TRBV2 and TRBJ2-2; 9 bases agree with TRBD2. V dropped 2 bases and J dropped 5; count of bases not matched to a gene: 3. CDR3 length equals 15 residues. Per germline, CDR1 SNHLY and CDR2 FYNNEI. CDR3: CASSEYSGRTGELFF. For the CDR3, the DNA is TGTGCCAGCAGTGAATATAGCGGGAGAACCGGGGAGCTGTTTTTT. The full variable domain, completed using reference TRBV2 and TRBJ2-2, is EPEVTQTPSHQVTQMGQEVILRCVPISNHLYFYWYRQILGQKVEFLVSFYNNEISEKSEIFDDQFSVERPDGSNFTLKIRSTKLEDSAMYFCASSEYSGRTGELFFGEGSRLTVL.

V is TRBV28 and J is TRBJ2-7; possibly TRBD1 for D (6 bases). V lost 3 bases and J 0 bases, leaving 21 bases between the germline ends. Germline V gives CDR1 MDHEN, CDR2 SYDVKM. The CDR3 spans 18 residues. CDR3 sequence: CASSFKAGDPYNSYEQYF. The CDR3 DNA follows: TGTGCCAGCAGTTTCAAGGCAGGGGACCCTTACAACTCCTACGAGCAGTACTTC.

The chain combines TRBV7-3 with TRBJ2-1; 7 bases fit TRBD2. J was trimmed by 4 bases and V by 4 bases; bases with no gene match: 13. CDR1 SGHTA and CDR2 FQGTGA come from the germline V gene. This CDR3 is 17 amino acids long. For the CDR3, the DNA is TGTGCCAGCAGCTGGGGTGGGGCGGGAGTAGGGTACAATGAGCAGTTCTTC. Protein sequence: CASSWGGAGVGYNEQFF.

The DNA for the CDR3 is TGTGCCAGCAGTGAGGTAGCGGGAGTGACAGATACGCAGTATTTT. Translating gives CASSEVAGVTDTQYF. The genes are TRBV2 and TRBJ2-3, with 9 bases matching TRBD2. The CDR3 is 15 amino acids. With 3 bases clipped from V and 3 bases from J, the junction kept 4 bases outside the gene matches. CDR1 is SNHLY, CDR2 FYNNEI, per germline. The complete variable domain, with remaining parts taken from reference TRBV2 and TRBJ2-3, reads EPEVTQTPSHQVTQMGQEVILRCVPISNHLYFYWYRQILGQKVEFLVSFYNNEISEKSEIFDDQFSVERPDGSNFTLKIRSTKLEDSAMYFCASSEVAGVTDTQYFGPGTRLTVL.

This clone has at least ten counts. J is TRBJ2-7 and V is TRBV27; D might be TRBD1 (5 bases). V lost 1 base to trimming and J lost 0 bases, with 13 bases between them. The CDR3 is 16 residues long. Germline CDR1 and CDR2: MNHEY and SMNVEV (reference sequence). The CDR3 region is CASSLLGQSASYEQYF. The CDR3 nucleotides read TGTGCCAGCAGTTTATTGGGGCAGAGTGCCTCCTACGAGCAGTACTTC.

The CDR3 nucleotides are TGTGCCAGCAGCCGCCGACAGGGGGAGAGCTCCTACGAGCAGTACTTC. Translation gives CASSRRQGESSYEQYF. The chain uses TRBV3-1 (or the pseudogene TRBV3-2) and TRBJ2-7, with 9 bases lining up with TRBD1. The CDR3 length is 16 residues. Trimming cost V 4 bases and J 0 bases; bases outside gene matches: 7. Germline V gene data show CDR1 as LGHDT and CDR2 as YNNKEL (reference sequence).

V gene TRBV19 combines with J gene TRBJ2-7; TRBD1 agrees at 11 bases. There are 15 residues in the CDR3. Germline values: CDR1 LNHDA, CDR2 SQIVND (reference sequence). V was clipped by 4 bases and J by 4 bases; unmatched bases: 6. This CDR3 reads CASSRNGQGAYEQYF. The CDR3 region has the DNA TGTGCCAGTAGTAGAAACGGACAGGGGGCTTACGAGCAGTACTTC.

This clone turned up a few times. This specimen includes other DNA sequences encoding the same CDR3. The J gene is TRBJ2-1, the V gene TRBV3-1 (or the pseudogene TRBV3-2); a possible D gene is TRBD2 (5 bases). The CDR3 sequence is 13 residues long. CDR1 is LGHDT, CDR2 YNNKEL, per germline (reference sequence). The V end was cut by 4 bases, the J end by 7 bases, with 11 bases between. The CDR3 reads CASSRASGNEQFF. DNA of the CDR3: TGTGCCAGCAGCCGGGCCTCGGGGAATGAGCAGTTCTTC.

In this sample, this clone turned up once. This sequence joins TRBV24-1 and TRBJ2-7; 10 nucleotides line up with TRBD1. Germline V gives CDR1 KGHDR, CDR2 SFDVKD. The CDR3 sequence is 16 residues long. V shed 5 bases, J shed 3 bases, and the junction held 9 bases outside the gene matches. In DNA form, the CDR3 reads TGTGCCACCAGTGGAGGTTCAGGGGACAGGGGCTACGAGCAGTACTTC. This translates into CATSGGSGDRGYEQYF.

The chain combines TRBV13 with TRBJ2-5; 12 nucleotides match TRBD2. CDR3 length: 14 residues. Germline assignment: CDR1 PRHDT and CDR2 FYEKMQ (reference sequence). The trim removed 9 bases at V and 2 bases at J, leaving 4 bases unmatched. The CDR3, as DNA: TGTGCCAGTGGGACTAGCGGGCGTCAAGAGACCCAGTACTTC. This codes for CASGTSGRQETQYF. Variable domain in full (rest from reference TRBV13 and TRBJ2-5): AAGVIQSPRHLIKEKRETATLKCYPIPRHDTVYWYQQGPGQDPQFLISFYEKMQSDKGSIPDRFSAQQFSDYHSELNMSSLELGDSALYFCASGTSGRQETQYFGPGTRLLVL.

The V call is TRBV4-1, the J call TRBJ2-3; 10 nucleotides align to TRBD2. CDR3 size: 18 residues. The germline gives CDR1 MGHRA, CDR2 YSYEKL. V lost 1 base, J lost 4 bases, and 11 bases stayed unmatched. The CDR3 sequence: CASSQAGLAHVVADTQYF. CDR3 in DNA: TGCGCCAGCAGCCAAGCGGGACTAGCGCATGTCGTGGCAGATACGCAGTATTTT.

This clone showed up just once. This chain joins TRBV6-2 or TRBV6-3 and TRBJ2-7; 9 bases agree with TRBD1. Germline lookup yields CDR1 MNHEY and CDR2 SVGEGT. Unmatched junction bases numbered 5, after V lost 0 bases and J lost 2 bases. The CDR3 loop spans 16 amino acids. For the CDR3, the DNA is TGTGCCAGCAGTTACTCGGGACAGGGTCACGCCTACGAGCAGTACTTC. Its translation: CASSYSGQGHAYEQYF.

This clone was found a few times. V is TRBV2 and J is TRBJ2-5; D is perhaps TRBD1 (6 bases). CDR1 is SNHLY and CDR2 is FYNNEI in the germline V gene. Trimming took off 8 bases at V and 4 bases at J, with 11 bases between the two ends. The CDR3 length is 12 residues. The CDR3, as DNA: TGTGCCAGCTCCAGCAGGGGAGAGACCCAGTACTTC. Amino acid sequence: CASSSRGETQYF.

This rearrangement joins TRBV27 to TRBJ2-7; 7 bases are shared with TRBD1. There are 15 residues in the CDR3. CDR1 MNHEY and CDR2 SMNVEV come from the germline V gene (reference sequence). J was trimmed by 3 bases and V by 3 bases; bases with no gene match: 8. The CDR3 DNA reads TGTGCCAGCAGTTTTCCGGACAGGACCCTCTACGAGCAGTACTTC. This encodes CASSFPDRTLYEQYF.

The chain's CDR3 is CASRGQGHQPQHF. The DNA of the CDR3 is TGTGCCAGTAGGGGACAGGGCCATCAGCCCCAGCATTTT. The rearrangement uses TRBV19 and TRBJ1-5; 9 bases align to TRBD1. The CDR3 covers 13 residues. The V and J ends lost 6 bases and 5 bases, in that order; junction bases with no gene match: 2. In germline, CDR1 is LNHDA, CDR2 SQIVND (reference sequence).

The chain employs TRBV7-2 and TRBJ2-3; possibly TRBD1 for D (6 bases). This CDR3 is 16 amino acids long. The germline V and J ends were trimmed by 5 bases and 0 bases, with 15 bases remaining between them. Germline V CDR1 and CDR2: SGHTA, FQGNSA. CDR3 loop: CASSPGWGRSTDTQYF. CDR3 bases: TGTGCCAGCAGCCCCGGCTGGGGGCGAAGCACAGATACGCAGTATTTT.

The rearrangement joins TRBV15 to TRBJ2-5; D might be TRBD2 (5 bases). CDR3 length: 13 residues. The ends were cut back, 8 bases at V and 3 bases at J, with 13 bases in the middle. Germline V gene data show CDR1 as LNHNV and CDR2 as YYDKDF (reference sequence). CDR3 amino acids: CATQRPDEETQYF. The CDR3 DNA reads as TGTGCCACCCAGCGGCCGGATGAAGAGACCCAGTACTTC.

CDR3 sequence (DNA): TGCGCCAGCAGCTTGGGGGACAACTCCTACGAGCAGTACTTC. The encoded protein is CASSLGDNSYEQYF. This chain links TRBV5-1 with TRBJ2-7; D perhaps matches TRBD1 (6 bases). CDR3 length: 14 residues. Germline CDR1 is SGHRS and CDR2 is YFSETQ. Trimming took off 0 bases at V and 0 bases at J, with 7 bases between the two ends.

This rearrangement joins TRBV13 to TRBJ2-3, with 8 bases lining up with TRBD2. This CDR3 comprises 13 residues. Trimming took 2 bases from V and 5 from J; bases not matched to a gene: 0. Germline CDR1 reads PRHDT; CDR2 reads FYEKMQ (reference sequence). CDR3 in amino acids: CASSLRGGDTQYF. For the CDR3, the DNA is TGTGCCAGCAGCTTACGGGGGGGAGATACGCAGTATTTT. Complete variable domain (other parts from reference TRBV13 and TRBJ2-3): AAGVIQSPRHLIKEKRETATLKCYPIPRHDTVYWYQQGPGQDPQFLISFYEKMQSDKGSIPDRFSAQQFSDYHSELNMSSLELGDSALYFCASSLRGGDTQYFGPGTRLTVL.

This sequence joins TRBV6-5 and TRBJ1-6, with D unclear. The germline V and J ends were trimmed by 6 bases and 6 bases, with 15 bases remaining between them. The CDR3 is made up of 15 amino acids. Germline lookup yields CDR1 MNHEY and CDR2 SVGAGI. In DNA, the CDR3 is TGTGCCAGCAGCCGGGTCGCGATGGCTAATTCACCCCTCCACTTT. Protein sequence: CASSRVAMANSPLHF.

V gene TRBV24-1 combines with J gene TRBJ2-7; D may be TRBD2 (6 bases). The germline V gene encodes CDR1 KGHDR and CDR2 SFDVKD. The CDR3 extends over 14 amino acids. V was pared by 4 bases and J by 7 bases, with 16 bases between. CDR3 nucleotides: TGTGCCACCAGTGACCCGGGAGCCCGGGGTGAGCAGTACTTC. Its protein is CATSDPGARGEQYF.

This clone appeared a few times. The chain combines TRBV4-1 with TRBJ2-1, with 11 nucleotides matching TRBD2. The CDR3 is 16 amino acids. Germline CDR1 reads MGHRA; CDR2 reads YSYEKL. The trim removed 1 base at V and 4 bases at J, leaving 3 bases unmatched. This CDR3 reads CASSQGGLAGYNEQFF. Here the CDR3 DNA reads TGCGCCAGCAGCCAAGGAGGACTAGCGGGTTACAATGAGCAGTTCTTC.

The chain uses TRBV2 and TRBJ1-5; 9 nucleotides line up with TRBD1. V gave up 5 bases and J gave up 4 bases; unmatched junction bases: 6. CDR1 and CDR2 (germline): SNHLY, FYNNEI. This CDR3 has 15 residues. The CDR3 reads CASSRGQGRNQPQHF. Written as DNA, the CDR3 is TGTGCCAGCAGTCGAGGACAGGGGCGGAATCAGCCCCAGCATTTT.

The chain employs TRBV5-1 and TRBJ1-2; TRBD1 matches 10 bases. The germline V gene has CDR1 SGHRS and CDR2 YFSETQ. With 3 bases clipped from V and 3 bases from J, the junction kept 2 bases outside the gene matches. This CDR3 has 14 amino acids. CDR3 region: CASSYGQGDYGYTF. In DNA form, the CDR3 reads TGCGCCAGCAGCTACGGACAGGGGGACTATGGCTACACCTTC.

This sequence joins TRBV6-5 and TRBJ2-3, with D tentatively TRBD2 (5 bases). The V gene lost 10 bases and the J gene lost 0 bases, with 11 bases spanning the gap. The germline V gene encodes CDR1 MNHEY and CDR2 SVGAGI. CDR3 length equals 13 residues. CDR3 sequence reads: CATVRRSTDTQYF. The CDR3 DNA reads TGTGCCACAGTTCGGAGGAGCACAGATACGCAGTATTTT.